The 18 T cell receptor beta chains reported below all come from one sample, sequenced in a study of regulatory T cells in long-lasting Graves disease (dated by TCRdb to 2020 to 2023). Libraries came from multiplex PCR. Sequencing was carried out with an Illumina HiSeq 4000. CDR3 regions were amplified by Arm-PCR with iRepertoire HTBI primers to construct TCR beta libraries. The public reads were run again by TCRdb, first through fastp at Q25 and then through MiXCR, and only productive beta chains were kept. One record per CDR3 amino acid sequence lists the most common genes and DNA. In this sample the table shows over 650,000 distinct CDR3 sequences, 25% to 35% of which occur a single time. Of the sample, around 42% is held by the ten largest clones. The time point label of this sample denotes: persistent/refractory GD, antithyroid drugs over 5 years with positive TRAb. For both TCR sequencing and RNA sequencing, RNA was extracted from PBMCs in TRIzol.

The sequencing here drew on peripheral blood mononuclear cells (PBMCs), taken when the disease was refractory, from a patient treated with antithyroid drugs. The receptors derive from a female donor with Graves disease.

The chain couples TRBV6-2 or TRBV6-3 to TRBJ2-2; no firm D call. V was cut by 5 bases and J by 2 bases, with 9 bases left in between. The CDR3 length is 14 residues. Germline assignment: CDR1 MNHEY and CDR2 SVGEGT. In DNA form, the CDR3 reads TGTGCCAGCAGTGCGAAGACTAACACCGGGGAGCTGTTTTTT. It yields the protein CASSAKTNTGELFF.

This rearrangement joins TRBV6-1 to TRBJ1-4, with TRBD1 as a possible D gene (6 bases). Trimming took 8 bases from V and 8 from J, leaving 15 bases between them. The CDR3 loop spans 13 amino acids. Looked up from germline, CDR1 is MNHNS and CDR2 is SASEGT. The CDR3 region has the DNA TGTGCCAGCTTCGCTGCAAGGGGGGAAAAACTGTTTTTT. Translating gives CASFAARGEKLFF.

The chain links TRBV3-1 to TRBJ1-2, with 8 bases identical to TRBD1. CDR1 is LGHDT, CDR2 YNNKEL, per germline (reference sequence). This CDR3 comprises 12 residues. Trimming cost V 1 base and J 14 bases; bases outside gene matches: 6. The DNA for the CDR3 is TGTGCCAGCAGCCAAGTTCAGGGGGCCTATACCTTC. It translates to CASSQVQGAYTF.

V gene TRBV20-1 combines with J gene TRBJ2-7, with TRBD2 matching 7 bases. Germline assignment: CDR1 DFQATT and CDR2 SNEGSKA (reference sequence). CDR3 length: 15 amino acids. CDR3 nucleotide sequence: TGCAGCCCCAACCCCCCGAGTCGCGGGAGTTACGAGCAGTACTTC. This encodes CSPNPPSRGSYEQYF.

V gene TRBV6-2 or TRBV6-3 combines with J gene TRBJ2-7; the D gene is possibly TRBD2 (5 bases). V shed 0 bases and J shed 3 bases, with 9 bases lying between them. The V gene's germline CDR1 is MNHEY and CDR2 SVGEGT. This CDR3 has 14 amino acids. CDR3 sequence (DNA): TGTGCCAGCAGTTACTCGAGGGAGCTCTACGAGCAGTACTTC. This gives the protein CASSYSRELYEQYF.

The sample holds a few counts of this clonotype. This chain connects TRBV11-2 to TRBJ1-3; tentatively, D is TRBD1 (6 bases). Per germline, CDR1 SGHAT and CDR2 FQNNGV. This CDR3 region has 15 residues. The germline V and J ends were trimmed by 5 bases and 1 base, with 12 bases remaining between them. DNA for the CDR3: TGTGCCAGCAGCCGACAAGGACAGTCTGGAAACACCATATATTTT. Amino acids: CASSRQGQSGNTIYF.

The rearrangement joins TRBV15 to TRBJ1-3, with D maybe TRBD1 (5 bases). Germline V gene data show CDR1 as LNHNV and CDR2 as YYDKDF (reference sequence). Trimming stripped 3 bases from V and 0 bases from J, with 12 bases between. The CDR3 is 16 residues long. CDR3 DNA sequence: TGTGCCACCAGCAGGGAACAGGCCCGCTCTGGAAACACCATATATTTT. It is translated as CATSREQARSGNTIYF.

The CDR3 nucleotides read TGTGCCAGCAGTTTATTTCCCAGGAACACTGAAGCTTTCTTT. Its translation is CASSLFPRNTEAFF. The chain is built from TRBV27 and TRBJ1-1, with D unclear. Trimming left V 1 base short and J 1 base short, with 7 bases between. This CDR3 contains 14 residues. Germline V lookup: CDR1 MNHEY, CDR2 SMNVEV (reference sequence).

This clonotype turned up a few times. The gene calls are TRBV7-9 and TRBJ2-7; 11 positions agree with TRBD1. Germline trimming cut 5 bases from V and 7 bases from J; bases unmatched to any gene: 13. There are 16 residues in the CDR3. CDR1 and CDR2 from the germline V gene are SEHNR and FQNEAQ (reference sequence). CDR3 bases: TGTGCCAGCAGCCCCTGGGAGGACAGGGGGCAGGGGGAGCAGTACTTC. It yields the protein CASSPWEDRGQGEQYF.

This clonotype was counted a few times. The rearrangement links TRBV5-1 to TRBJ2-1; TRBD1 aligns across 9 bases. V was clipped by 4 bases and J by 9 bases; unmatched bases: 11. CDR1 is SGHRS and CDR2 is YFSETQ in the germline V gene. The CDR3 runs 15 residues. Here the CDR3 DNA reads TGCGCCAGCAGCCTTGGGACAGGGACAACTGGTGAGCAGTTCTTC. Protein product: CASSLGTGTTGEQFF.

This rearrangement joins TRBV6-2 or TRBV6-3 to TRBJ2-7, with 7 bases fitting TRBD2. Germline V gene lookup returns CDR1 MNHEY and CDR2 SVGEGT. This CDR3 comprises 14 residues. J was trimmed by 3 bases and V by 6 bases; bases with no gene match: 8. CDR3 DNA: TGTGCCAGCAGCCGGGACTATTCCCGCTACGAGCAGTACTTC. Translation: CASSRDYSRYEQYF.

This clonotype was observed a handful of times. The V and J genes are TRBV27 and TRBJ1-2; no firm D call. The V gene lost 5 bases and the J gene lost 3 bases, with 13 bases spanning the gap. Germline CDR1 MNHEY, CDR2 SMNVEV (reference sequence). The CDR3 is 14 residues long. CDR3 region: CASSPRAGHYGYTF. CDR3 coding DNA: TGTGCCAGCAGTCCCCGAGCAGGCCACTATGGCTACACCTTC.

This CDR3 reads CASTSIRNRDRVSGELFF. The DNA of the CDR3 is TGTGCCAGTACCAGTATCAGGAACCGGGACAGGGTTTCAGGGGAGCTGTTTTTT. This sequence joins TRBV19 and TRBJ2-2, with 9 nucleotides matching TRBD1. Germline loops: CDR1 LNHDA, CDR2 SQIVND (reference sequence). The CDR3 length is 18 residues. V shed 7 bases, J shed 8 bases, and the junction held 20 bases outside the gene matches. Complete variable domain (other parts from reference TRBV19 and TRBJ2-2): DGGITQSPKYLFRKEGQNVTLSCEQNLNHDAMYWYRQDPGQGLRLIYYSQIVNDFQKGDIAEGYSVSREKKESFPLTVTSAQKNPTAFYLCASTSIRNRDRVSGELFFGEGSRLTVL.

J is TRBJ1-1 and V is TRBV11-2; the D is unclear. Per germline, CDR1 SGHAT and CDR2 FQNNGV. Trimming stripped 4 bases from V and 1 base from J, with 13 bases between. The CDR3 is 15 residues long. The CDR3 DNA reads as TGTGCCAGCAGCTCCAACCGGGCCCCGAACACTGAAGCTTTCTTT. Protein sequence: CASSSNRAPNTEAFF.

V is TRBV12-3 or TRBV12-4 and J is TRBJ2-6, with 8 bases identical to TRBD1. The CDR3 totals 17 residues. Losses at the gene ends were 3 bases for V and 2 bases for J; bases not matched to a gene: 6. The CDR3 loop reads CASSFDRGGAGANVLTF. CDR3 in DNA: TGTGCCAGCAGTTTTGACAGGGGAGGAGCTGGGGCCAACGTCCTGACTTTC.

The J gene is TRBJ2-2, the V gene TRBV6-1; D unresolved. The ends were cut back, 5 bases at V and 0 bases at J, with 13 bases in the middle. The germline V gene encodes CDR1 MNHNS and CDR2 SASEGT. The CDR3 runs 16 residues. The CDR3: CASSNQEFANTGELFF. CDR3 nucleotide sequence: TGTGCCAGCAGTAACCAGGAATTCGCGAACACCGGGGAGCTGTTTTTT.

There are a few counts of this clonotype. The rearrangement uses TRBV29-1 and TRBJ1-2, with 8 bases lining up with TRBD1. The CDR3 is 14 residues long. Looked up from germline, CDR1 is SQVTM and CDR2 is ANQGSEA. V gave up 5 bases and J gave up 5 bases; unmatched junction bases: 10. CDR3 DNA sequence: TGCAGCGTTAGGGGTCGAGACAGGGGATATGGCTACACCTTC. As protein: CSVRGRDRGYGYTF.

The sample holds a few counts of this clonotype. The V gene is TRBV12-3 or TRBV12-4, the J gene TRBJ2-2, with D perhaps TRBD2 (6 bases). The CDR3 extends over 16 amino acids. Trimming removed 3 bases from V and 1 base from J, with 12 bases in between. The CDR3 region has the DNA TGTGCCAGCAGTTTCGTGGCTAGCGTGAACACCGGGGAGCTGTTTTTT. It yields the protein CASSFVASVNTGELFF.